This record covers a single T cell receptor beta chain. What it binds is not known. This sample stems from a study of cytomegalovirus exposure and HLA in healthy donors. Study as a whole: It was reported in a later analysis that the 100 to 150 validation repertoires used the same platform as the 500 to 700 first-cohort repertoires.

Separation from the roughly 680-subject first cohort characterized the 120-subject validation cohort, to which the donors belonged. The table came from immunoSEQ multiplex PCR; TCRdb's copy has only in-frame clones and leaves some out. The data hold more than 45,000 clones, with over 75% observed a single time. Looked up from germline, CDR1 is SGHRS and CDR2 is YFSETQ. CDR3 length: 12 amino acids. Trimming pared 1 base from V and 8 bases from J, leaving 9 bases between. General study results and limits: Specificity of a few CMV-associated chains for CMV antigens was verified in vitro. The study labeled 150 or so TCR beta chains cytomegalovirus-associated.

The rearrangement joins TRBV5-1 to TRBJ1-2; D uncertain. The receptor comes from a woman in her 30s in good health and CMV-seronegative. Sequencing was performed on PBMCs. The CDR3 loop reads CASSLTEGGYTF. The CDR3 DNA reads TGCGCCAGCAGCTTGACAGAGGGAGGCTACACCTTC.